These 13 T cell receptor beta chains originate from one sample sequenced in a study of CD8 T cells in Susac syndrome. Random-hexamer reverse transcription was applied to roughly 0.5 to 1 ug RNA. TCRdb re-analysed the immunoSEQ multiplex PCR reads in MiXCR, keeping a single row per CDR3 protein. The repertoire consists of 50,000 or so distinct CDR3 sequences, with roughly 93% occurring once and the leading ten covering 0.5% to 0.6%. The material sequenced was CD8+ T cells from PBMCs. Source of these receptors: a human donor in good health.

The rearrangement joins TRBV4-1 to TRBJ2-7; 9 bases fit TRBD2. Germline V gene data show CDR1 as MGHRA and CDR2 as YSYEKL. There are 17 residues in the CDR3. V shed 0 bases and J 6 bases; nucleotides not matched to a gene: 12. CDR3 bases: TGCGCCAGCAGCCAAGAGCGGGAGGGCCGGGTAAGTCGCGAGCAGTACTTC. Protein product: CASSQEREGRVSREQYF.

The chain is built from TRBV4-2 and TRBJ2-3; TRBD2 aligns across 9 bases. The CDR3 extends over 19 amino acids. Unmatched junction bases numbered 17, after V lost 6 bases and J lost 1 base. Germline V gene lookup returns CDR1 LGHNA and CDR2 YNFKEQ. The DNA for the CDR3 is TGTGCCAGCAGTCGACACGGGATAGCGGGAGACATGGGCACAGATACGCAGTATTTT. As protein: CASSRHGIAGDMGTDTQYF.

The chain carries TRBV2 and TRBJ2-5; 9 positions agree with TRBD1. Per the germline V gene, CDR1 is SNHLY and CDR2 is FYNNEI. The CDR3 loop spans 13 amino acids. The J segment lost 8 bases and the V segment lost 8 bases, leaving 9 bases of the junction unmatched. CDR3 protein: CASGGQGGGTQYF. CDR3 DNA: TGTGCCAGCGGGGGACAGGGAGGGGGAACCCAGTACTTC.

In this sample, this clonotype turned up once. The CDR3 reads CASSWGAGAAYEQYF. CDR3 coding DNA: TGCGCCAGCAGCTGGGGGGCGGGAGCGGCCTACGAGCAGTACTTC. This chain joins TRBV5-1 and TRBJ2-7, with a possible D match to TRBD2 (7 bases). Germline CDR1 reads SGHRS; CDR2 reads YFSETQ. Trimming took 3 bases from V and 2 from J, leaving 15 bases between them. The CDR3 is made up of 15 amino acids. The whole variable domain, remainder taken from reference TRBV5-1 and TRBJ2-7, is KAGVTQTPRYLIKTRGQQVTLSCSPISGHRSVSWYQQTPGQGLQFLFEYFSETQRNKGNFPGRFSGRQFSNSRSEMNVSTLELGDSALYLCASSWGAGAAYEQYFGPGTRLTVT.

CDR3: CASSPPDSYEQYF. CDR3 sequence (DNA): TGTGCCAGCTCACCACCAGACTCCTACGAGCAGTACTTC. The chain links TRBV18 to TRBJ2-7, with D uncertain. Germline V gene lookup returns CDR1 KGHSH and CDR2 LQKENI. The CDR3 has 13 residues. Trimming took off 0 bases at V and 0 bases at J, with 3 bases between the two ends. Variable domain in full (rest from reference TRBV18 and TRBJ2-7): NAGVMQNPRHLVRRRGQEARLRCSPMKGHSHVYWYRQLPEEGLKFMVYLQKENIIDESGMPKERFSAEFPKEGPSILRIQQVVRGDSAAYFCASSPPDSYEQYFGPGTRLTVT.

The chain couples TRBV28 to TRBJ2-7; possibly TRBD2 for D (6 bases). V was pared by 4 bases and J by 4 bases, with 14 bases between. The CDR3 is 14 residues long. Germline CDR1 is MDHEN and CDR2 is SYDVKM. The CDR3 DNA sequence: TGTGCCAGCAGTTCGCGGGGCCTTACGTACGAGCAGTACTTC. Translation: CASSSRGLTYEQYF.

The genes are TRBV19 and TRBJ2-2; TRBD2 matches at 8 bases. CDR3 length equals 18 residues. The junction had 12 bases not matched to a gene; V was cut back by 3 bases and J by 3 bases. Germline CDR1 reads LNHDA; CDR2 reads SQIVND (reference sequence). In DNA form, the CDR3 reads TGTGCCAGTAGTATGAAACTAGCGGAGCCATTTTACACCGGGGAGCTGTTTTTT. Protein: CASSMKLAEPFYTGELFF.

The chain joins TRBV29-1 to TRBJ2-1; tentatively, D is TRBD2 (6 bases). Germline V CDR1 and CDR2: SQVTM, ANQGSEA. The CDR3 loop spans 18 amino acids. Trimming took off 5 bases at V and 1 base at J, with 24 bases between the two ends. In DNA form, the CDR3 reads TGCAGCGTTCCCCCGGGTATTAAGCGGGCCCATTCCTACAATGAGCAGTTCTTC. Amino acids: CSVPPGIKRAHSYNEQFF.

The rearrangement uses TRBV15 and TRBJ1-4; D unclear. V lost 1 base to trimming and J lost 3 bases, with 9 bases between them. Germline V CDR1 and CDR2: LNHNV, YYDKDF (reference sequence). This CDR3 comprises 15 residues. The CDR3 sequence: CATSRALRANEKLFF. The CDR3 DNA follows: TGTGCCACCAGCAGAGCCCTAAGGGCTAATGAAAAACTGTTTTTT.

This chain uses TRBV20-1 with TRBJ1-5; D not certain. The CDR3 runs to 11 residues. Germline values: CDR1 DFQATT, CDR2 SNEGSKA (reference sequence). Between the trimmed V and J ends, which lost 3 bases and 4 bases, there was a span of 4 bases. DNA for the CDR3: TGCAGTGCTAGTTCAAATCAGCCCCAGCATTTT. This gives the protein CSASSNQPQHF.

The chain is built from TRBV30 and TRBJ1-1; D not certain. Trimming left V 3 bases short and J 7 bases short, with 9 bases between. Germline values: CDR1 GTSNPN, CDR2 SVGIG (reference sequence). The CDR3 totals 11 residues. The CDR3 DNA is TGTGCCTGGAGAAGCGGCCTTGAAGCTTTCTTT. As protein: CAWRSGLEAFF.

The chain employs TRBV5-6 and TRBJ2-3, with D hard to call. The CDR3 has 17 amino acids. CDR1 SGHDT and CDR2 YYEEEE come from the germline V gene. Trimming left V 6 bases short and J 5 bases short, with 25 bases between. The CDR3 sequence is CASTSTTTRWAKDTQYF. The CDR3 DNA is TGTGCCAGCACCTCAACGACAACCCGTTGGGCGAAAGATACGCAGTATTTT.

In its sample, this clonotype was seen once. V gene TRBV28 combines with J gene TRBJ1-3; D unresolved. V was clipped by 2 bases and J by 0 bases, with 5 bases between them. CDR3 length: 14 residues. From germline, CDR1 is MDHEN and CDR2 SYDVKM. The CDR3 is CASSLTVSGNTIYF. The CDR3 DNA is TGTGCCAGCAGTTTAACAGTCTCTGGAAACACCATATATTTT. Drawing the rest from reference TRBV28 and TRBJ1-3, the complete variable domain is DVKVTQSSRYLVKRTGEKVFLECVQDMDHENMFWYRQDPGLGLRLIYFSYDVKMKEKGDIPEGYSVSREKKERFSLILESASTNQTSMYLCASSLTVSGNTIYFGEGSWLTVV.